This entry lists 25 T cell receptor beta chains sequenced from one sample in a study of shared clonotypes between healthy human individuals. Method: immunoSEQ multiplex PCR; TCRdb's copy keeps in-frame clones and lacks some. The profile shows about 1.9 million clones, about 93% of them singletons. Naive CD8 isolation took CD45RO-negative cells positively selected for CCR7 and excluded terminally differentiated effector memory CD45RA+ cells. Material for sequencing was naive CD8+ T cells from PBMCs. The origin of the receptors is a man between 18 and 35 years old in good health. Some clones in this sample may be carry-over from other donors' samples.

The chain uses TRBV14 and TRBJ2-7, with TRBD2 identical over 9 bases. V lost 2 bases, J lost 0 bases, and 8 bases stayed unmatched. The germline gives CDR1 SGHDN, CDR2 FVKESK. The CDR3 covers 17 residues. The CDR3 nucleotides read TGTGCCAGCAGCCAAACCCTAGCGGGACCCCTCTCCTACGAGCAGTACTTC. Encoded protein: CASSQTLAGPLSYEQYF.

This rearrangement joins TRBV7-9 to TRBJ2-7; D is possibly TRBD1 (6 bases). V shed 1 base and J shed 6 bases, with 13 bases lying between them. This CDR3 region has 14 residues. CDR1 is SEHNR and CDR2 is FQNEAQ in the germline V gene (reference sequence). The CDR3 loop is CASSLGGRGGEQYF. Here the CDR3 DNA reads TGTGCCAGCAGCTTAGGCGGCAGGGGTGGCGAGCAGTACTTC.

Comments on this clone: This sample also contains other DNA sequences that code for the same CDR3. The CDR3 DNA is TGTGCCAGCAGTGGCCTAGGAGAGACCCAGTACTTC. It specifies CASSGLGETQYF. The genes are TRBV27 and TRBJ2-5; D ambiguous. The CDR3 length is 12 residues. Trimming removed 5 bases from V and 4 bases from J, with 8 bases in between. CDR1 is MNHEY, CDR2 SMNVEV, per germline (reference sequence).

The V gene is TRBV11-2, the J gene TRBJ2-7; no reliable D call. The V end lost 1 base, the J end lost 2 bases, and 12 bases lay between the germline ends. The germline V gene has CDR1 SGHAT and CDR2 FQNNGV. This CDR3 spans 15 amino acids. This CDR3 is CASSLAPGVAYEQYF. The CDR3 coding sequence is TGTGCCAGCAGCTTAGCGCCCGGAGTAGCCTACGAGCAGTACTTC.

Comments on this clone: Distinct nucleotide sequences in the sample also encode this CDR3. The chain couples TRBV28 to TRBJ1-2; D ambiguous. Germline V gene lookup returns CDR1 MDHEN and CDR2 SYDVKM. Trimming pared 2 bases from V and 3 bases from J, leaving 7 bases between. This CDR3 region has 13 residues. CDR3 DNA: TGTGCCAGCAGTTTACGCACAGACTATGGCTACACCTTC. Protein sequence: CASSLRTDYGYTF.

CDR3 protein: CASSDLAGGNTEAFF. CDR3 DNA sequence: TGTGCCAGCAGTGACTTGGCAGGGGGTAACACTGAAGCTTTCTTT. The V gene is TRBV6-4, the J gene TRBJ1-1; the match to TRBD1 covers 7 bases. Germline V gene sequence: CDR1 MRHNA, CDR2 SNTAGT. The length of the CDR3 is 15 residues. Trimming at V came to 1 base and at J to 2 bases, leaving 4 bases not matched to a gene.

This chain joins TRBV7-7 and TRBJ2-1; D tentatively reads TRBD1 or TRBD2 (5 bases each). With 1 base removed from V and 9 bases from J, the gap between germline ends came to 16 bases. CDR3 size: 15 residues. CDR1 and CDR2 from the germline V gene are SSHAT and FNYEAQ (reference sequence). The chain's CDR3 is CASSLEVGGASEQFF. DNA of the CDR3: TGTGCCAGCAGCTTAGAGGTTGGGGGAGCCTCTGAGCAGTTCTTC.

The rearrangement uses TRBV7-2 and TRBJ2-7; either TRBD1 or TRBD2 may supply D (6 bases each). The length of the CDR3 is 16 residues. The V and J ends lost 1 base and 4 bases respectively, with 17 bases between them. Per the germline V gene, CDR1 is SGHTA and CDR2 is FQGNSA. The DNA for the CDR3 is TGTGCCAGCAGCTTAGGGGTTGACGGGGGCATATACGAGCAGTACTTC. Protein: CASSLGVDGGIYEQYF. Using reference TRBV7-2 and TRBJ2-7 for the parts outside the CDR3, the full variable domain is GAGVSQSPSNKVTEKGKDVELRCDPISGHTALYWYRQSLGQGLEFLIYFQGNSAPDKSGLPSDRFSAERTGGSVSTLTIQRTQQEDSAVYLCASSLGVDGGIYEQYFGPGTRLTVT.

The chain combines TRBV4-1 with TRBJ1-1; D call uncertain. The germline V gene encodes CDR1 MGHRA and CDR2 YSYEKL. Trimming left V 4 bases short and J 0 bases short, with 12 bases between. The CDR3 loop spans 15 amino acids. CDR3: CASSPDGIMNTEAFF. CDR3 coding DNA: TGCGCCAGCAGCCCCGACGGCATTATGAACACTGAAGCTTTCTTT.

V usage is TRBV28 and J usage is TRBJ1-2; D possibly corresponds to TRBD1 (6 bases). V lost 6 bases, J lost 4 bases, and 15 bases lay in between. The CDR3 covers 14 residues. Germline V gives CDR1 MDHEN, CDR2 SYDVKM. The CDR3 region has the DNA TGTGCCAGCAGCTGGAGACAGGCAACCTATGGCTACACCTTC. Its protein is CASSWRQATYGYTF.

V is TRBV19 and J is TRBJ1-2; D gene ambiguous. V was shortened by 5 bases and J by 8 bases, with 12 bases between the two germline ends. The CDR3 covers 12 residues. Germline assignment: CDR1 LNHDA and CDR2 SQIVND (reference sequence). CDR3 bases: TGTGCCAGTAGTCTCCCGGACTCGGGCTACACCTTC. Translated, it gives CASSLPDSGYTF.

The V gene is TRBV5-4, the J gene TRBJ2-1; 10 bases map to TRBD1. The CDR3 contains 14 residues. The V segment lost 3 bases and the J segment 4 bases; nucleotides outside the gene matches: 1. Germline V gene data show CDR1 as SGHNT and CDR2 as YYREEE (reference sequence). The CDR3 DNA is TGTGCCAGCAGCTGGGACAGGGGTTACAATGAGCAGTTCTTC. It yields the protein CASSWDRGYNEQFF.

The chain carries TRBV7-2 and TRBJ2-1, with D possibly matching TRBD2 (5 bases). V lost 5 bases, J lost 10 bases, and 21 bases lay in between. CDR3 length: 15 residues. Germline lookup yields CDR1 SGHTA and CDR2 FQGNSA. The chain's CDR3 is CASSVRELGSREQFF. CDR3 DNA sequence: TGTGCCAGCAGCGTCCGGGAACTAGGGTCCCGCGAGCAGTTCTTC.

The J gene is TRBJ2-1, the V gene TRBV29-1, with 7 bases matching TRBD2. Germline assignment: CDR1 SQVTM and CDR2 ANQGSEA. Trimming cost V 7 bases and J 5 bases; bases outside gene matches: 8. The CDR3 has 13 amino acids. The CDR3 spells CSAWWTSDNEQFF. Here the CDR3 DNA reads TGCAGCGCCTGGTGGACTAGTGACAATGAGCAGTTCTTC.

As regards this clone: Distinct nucleotide sequences in the sample also encode this CDR3. CDR3 in amino acids: CASRGGYEQYF. As DNA, the CDR3 is TGTGCCAGCAGAGGGGGGTACGAGCAGTACTTC. The V call is TRBV2, the J call TRBJ2-7, with D tentatively TRBD1 or TRBD2 (6 bases each). Germline V gene sequence: CDR1 SNHLY, CDR2 FYNNEI. The V and J ends lost 6 bases and 4 bases respectively, with 7 bases between them. The CDR3 length is 11 residues.

This clone came up once. This chain links TRBV4-1 with TRBJ2-3; TRBD2 aligns across 7 bases. The CDR3 is made up of 15 amino acids. Germline CDR1 and CDR2: MGHRA and YSYEKL. Trimming at V came to 0 bases and at J to 4 bases, leaving 4 bases not matched to a gene. The CDR3 DNA follows: TGCGCCAGCAGCCAAGATGTAGGGAGGGCAGATACGCAGTATTTT. As protein: CASSQDVGRADTQYF.

The chain couples TRBV4-1 to TRBJ2-7; the D call may be TRBD1 or TRBD2 (5 bases each). The CDR3 covers 15 residues. Trimming left V 2 bases short and J 0 bases short, with 11 bases between. CDR1 is MGHRA, CDR2 YSYEKL, per germline. CDR3 nucleotide sequence: TGCGCCAGCAGCCAATTGGGACGGCTCTCCTACGAGCAGTACTTC. It codes for CASSQLGRLSYEQYF.

The V gene is TRBV19, the J gene TRBJ1-1; the D is unclear. V lost 5 bases and J lost 1, with 14 bases in between. Looked up from germline, CDR1 is LNHDA and CDR2 is SQIVND (reference sequence). The CDR3 totals 15 residues. The CDR3 DNA reads as TGTGCCAGTAGTGCCTATCAAACGAAGAACACTGAAGCTTTCTTT. Translated: CASSAYQTKNTEAFF.

The chain uses TRBV6-5 and TRBJ1-1; 9 nucleotides align to TRBD1. The CDR3 extends over 14 amino acids. CDR1 and CDR2 (germline): MNHEY, SVGAGI. The trim removed 4 bases at V and 4 bases at J, leaving 4 bases unmatched. The CDR3 coding sequence is TGTGCCAGCAGTTCACAGGGGGCGGGCACTGAAGCTTTCTTT. Protein product: CASSSQGAGTEAFF.

As regards this clone: In the same sample, other DNA sequences code for this CDR3. The rearrangement uses TRBV27 and TRBJ2-2, with 8 positions matching TRBD1. The ends lost 5 bases at V and 1 base at J; junction bases unmatched: 3. The CDR3 loop spans 15 amino acids. CDR1 and CDR2 (germline): MNHEY, SMNVEV (reference sequence). CDR3 residues: CASSADRGNTGELFF. DNA of the CDR3: TGTGCCAGCAGTGCCGACAGGGGGAACACCGGGGAGCTGTTTTTT.

The chain has TRBV29-1 and TRBJ2-1; D remains unclear. CDR3 size: 11 residues. Trimming pared 7 bases from V and 0 bases from J, leaving 4 bases between. Germline-derived CDR1 and CDR2 are SQVTM and ANQGSEA. In DNA form, the CDR3 reads TGCAGCGCGACCTCCTACAATGAGCAGTTCTTC. Protein product: CSATSYNEQFF.

The chain is built from TRBV27 and TRBJ2-5; D is unresolved. CDR3 length: 15 residues. V lost 2 bases, J lost 2 bases, and 12 bases lay in between. Looked up from germline, CDR1 is MNHEY and CDR2 is SMNVEV (reference sequence). The chain's CDR3 is CASSLIRRHQETQYF. CDR3 nucleotide sequence: TGTGCCAGCAGTTTAATTCGCAGGCATCAAGAGACCCAGTACTTC.

The J gene is TRBJ2-1, the V gene TRBV28, with 8 nucleotides matching TRBD1. CDR1 and CDR2 (germline): MDHEN, SYDVKM. V was pared by 5 bases and J by 7 bases, with 7 bases of the junction left unmatched. The length of the CDR3 is 14 residues. The CDR3, as DNA: TGTGCCAGCAGTCTGGCAGGGGGCACGAATGAGCAGTTCTTC. Translation gives CASSLAGGTNEQFF.

The V and J genes are TRBV29-1 and TRBJ1-1; D possibly corresponds to TRBD1 (5 bases). Per the germline V gene, CDR1 is SQVTM and CDR2 is ANQGSEA. This CDR3 region has 13 residues. Trimming left V 4 bases short and J 0 bases short, with 9 bases between. The CDR3 DNA follows: TGCAGCGTTGGGGCAGGGATGAACACTGAAGCTTTCTTT. Translation gives CSVGAGMNTEAFF. Variable domain in full (rest from reference TRBV29-1 and TRBJ1-1): SAVISQKPSRDICQRGTSLTIQCQVDSQVTMMFWYRQQPGQSLTLIATANQGSEATYESGFVIDKFPISRPNLTFSTLTVSNMSPEDSSIYLCSVGAGMNTEAFFGQGTRLTVV.

The chain joins TRBV27 to TRBJ2-7; D perhaps matches TRBD1 (7 bases). Germline V CDR1 and CDR2: MNHEY, SMNVEV (reference sequence). The CDR3 runs 19 residues. Between the trimmed V and J ends, which lost 4 bases and 7 bases, there was a span of 32 bases. CDR3 coding DNA: TGTGCCAGCAGTTCACCGGGGGTAGGGGGCCATTCTATCGGGAAAGAGCAGTACTTC. It specifies CASSSPGVGGHSIGKEQYF.